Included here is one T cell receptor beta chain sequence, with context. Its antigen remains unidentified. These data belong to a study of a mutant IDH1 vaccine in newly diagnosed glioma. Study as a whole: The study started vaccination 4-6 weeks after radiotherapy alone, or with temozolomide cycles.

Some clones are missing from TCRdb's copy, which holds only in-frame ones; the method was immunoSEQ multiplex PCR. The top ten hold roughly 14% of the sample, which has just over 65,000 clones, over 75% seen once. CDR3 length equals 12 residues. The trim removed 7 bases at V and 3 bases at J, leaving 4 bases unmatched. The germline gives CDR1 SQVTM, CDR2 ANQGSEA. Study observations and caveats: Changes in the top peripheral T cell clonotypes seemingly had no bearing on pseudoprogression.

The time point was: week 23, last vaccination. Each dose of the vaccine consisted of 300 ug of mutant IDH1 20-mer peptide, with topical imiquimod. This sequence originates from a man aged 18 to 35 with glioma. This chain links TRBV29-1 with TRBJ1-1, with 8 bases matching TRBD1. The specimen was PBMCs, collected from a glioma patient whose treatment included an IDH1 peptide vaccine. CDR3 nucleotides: TGCAGCGCGCAGGGGGCGTACACTGAAGCTTTCTTT. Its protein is CSAQGAYTEAFF.